This entry describes one T cell receptor (beta chain). These data are taken from a study of blood T cell repertoires in COVID-19. Looking at the study overall: Acute and convalescent COVID-19 specimens originated in the United States, Italy and Spain. PBMCs, B-cell-depleted T cells, or T cells were the source of the cDNA or gDNA that made up the material.

This CDR3 has 17 residues. CDR1 is MGHDK, CDR2 SYGVNS, per germline. V dropped 0 bases and J dropped 4 bases, with 17 bases sitting between them. Original handling: Amplification from reference gene primers served as the basis for estimated nucleated cell counts. Method: immunoSEQ multiplex PCR; TCRdb's copy keeps in-frame clones and lacks some. That table supplies the V and J calls and clone size; D and trimming were determined from the DNA. The sample carries approximately 190,000 clones, under 90% recorded once. This receptor was taken from a human donor in a cohort sampled during active COVID-19. The gene calls are TRBV25-1 and TRBJ2-3; D is perhaps TRBD1 (6 bases). Material: peripheral blood. Here the CDR3 reads CASSEYPPGAGPDTQYF. The CDR3 nucleotides are TGTGCCAGCAGTGAATATCCCCCAGGGGCCGGCCCAGATACGCAGTATTTT.